The entry below describes one T cell receptor beta chain. Between the trimmed V and J ends, which lost 0 bases and 8 bases, there was a span of 11 bases. The CDR3 has 14 amino acids. The V gene's germline CDR1 is MGHRA and CDR2 YSYEKL. These data are taken from a study of blood T cell repertoires in COVID-19. Study-wide background: Acute-phase and convalescent COVID-19 samples originated in the United States, Italy and Spain. T cells, B-cell-depleted T cells, or PBMCs supplied cDNA or gDNA.

How the authors handled the data: Nucleated cell counts were estimated from reference gene primer amplification. The protocol was immunoSEQ multiplex PCR, while the TCRdb copy is restricted to in-frame clones and leaves out a portion. D and trimming come from the DNA, and the V and J calls and clone size come from that table. The sample comprises 300,000 to 450,000 clones, roughly nine tenths of which are singletons, and around 2.8% rests with the top ten. Patients of the Seattle cohort, enrolled during active infection, were followed longitudinally. Source material: peripheral blood. The source is a woman aged 30 to 39 with COVID-19, enrolled during active disease. This chain uses TRBV4-1 with TRBJ2-1; D ambiguous. The CDR3 region has the DNA TGCGCCAGCAGCCAAGACCGAAGCAGCGATGAGCAGTTCTTC. Its protein is CASSQDRSSDEQFF.